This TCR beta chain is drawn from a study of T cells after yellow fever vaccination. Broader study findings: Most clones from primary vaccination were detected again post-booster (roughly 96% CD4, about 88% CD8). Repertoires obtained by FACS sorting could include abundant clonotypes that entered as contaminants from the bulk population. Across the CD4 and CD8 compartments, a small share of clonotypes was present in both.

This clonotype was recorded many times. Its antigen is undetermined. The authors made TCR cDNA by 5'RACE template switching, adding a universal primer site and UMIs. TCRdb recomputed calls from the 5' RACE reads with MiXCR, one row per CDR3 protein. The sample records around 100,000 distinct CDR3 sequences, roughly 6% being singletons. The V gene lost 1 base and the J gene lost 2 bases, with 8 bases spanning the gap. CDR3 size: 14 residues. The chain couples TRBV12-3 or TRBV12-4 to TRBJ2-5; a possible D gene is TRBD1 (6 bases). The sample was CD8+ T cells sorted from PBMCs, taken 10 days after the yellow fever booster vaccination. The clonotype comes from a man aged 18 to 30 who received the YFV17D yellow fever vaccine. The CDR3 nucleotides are TGTGCCAGCAGTTTAGGGGGGCCGCAAGAGACCCAGTACTTC. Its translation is CASSLGGPQETQYF.